These 13 T cell receptor beta chains originate from one sample sequenced in a study of cytomegalovirus exposure and HLA in healthy donors. A multiplex PCR was run with 60 Vbeta primers and 13 Jbeta primers. The assay was immunoSEQ multiplex PCR, and TCRdb's table has in-frame clones only and misses some. The top ten clones hold approximately 2.9% of a sample with 55,000 to 85,000 clones, roughly two thirds of them seen once. The sample comprised PBMCs. These receptors were taken from a woman in her fifties or sixties in good health and CMV-seronegative.

The table lists this clone with a few counts. This chain joins TRBV5-8 and TRBJ1-5, with D possibly matching TRBD1 (5 bases). Trimming cost V 4 bases and J 2 bases, with 19 bases left between them. The germline V gene encodes CDR1 SGHTS and CDR2 YDEGEE. This CDR3 spans 17 amino acids. DNA of the CDR3: TGTGCCAGCAGCCCTTCTGGTGCAGGGTGGGGCAATCAGCCCCAGCATTTT. Translation: CASSPSGAGWGNQPQHF.

This chain connects TRBV10-2 to TRBJ2-1; no reliable D call. The germline gives CDR1 WSHSY, CDR2 SAAADI. This CDR3 is built from 14 residues. The V gene lost 6 bases and the J gene lost 0 bases, with 9 bases spanning the gap. Here the CDR3 reads CASSAAFSYNEQFF. The CDR3 DNA reads as TGCGCCAGCAGCGCCGCGTTCTCCTACAATGAGCAGTTCTTC.

This clone was detected a few times. The gene calls are TRBV25-1 and TRBJ2-3, with D tentatively TRBD1 (5 bases). The CDR3 contains 15 residues. Between the trimmed V and J ends, which lost 1 base and 5 bases, there was a span of 13 bases. The V gene's germline CDR1 is MGHDK and CDR2 SYGVNS. The CDR3 nucleotides are TGTGCCAGCAGTGAATCTAAGGGGTTAGTAGATACGCAGTATTTT. The encoded protein is CASSESKGLVDTQYF.

This sequence joins TRBV2 and TRBJ2-2, with D tentatively TRBD1 (5 bases). The germline V gene has CDR1 SNHLY and CDR2 FYNNEI. V lost 5 bases and J lost 4, with 11 bases in between. There are 14 residues in the CDR3. DNA of the CDR3: TGTGCCAGCAGTCAGGGATCGAGCACCGGGGAGCTGTTTTTT. The encoded protein is CASSQGSSTGELFF.

This chain uses TRBV5-4 with TRBJ2-3; 12 bases are a match to TRBD2. This CDR3 is 15 amino acids long. V lost 4 bases, J lost 6 bases, and 6 bases stayed unmatched. In germline, CDR1 is SGHNT, CDR2 YYREEE (reference sequence). CDR3 nucleotide sequence: TGTGCCAGCAGCGGAACCGGGACTAGCGGGGATACGCAGTATTTT. It is translated as CASSGTGTSGDTQYF.

This clone was counted only a few times. The chain is built from TRBV18 and TRBJ1-1, with 8 bases matching TRBD1. The CDR3 has 15 residues. In germline, CDR1 is KGHSH, CDR2 LQKENI. Germline trimming cut 4 bases from V and 0 bases from J; bases unmatched to any gene: 4. The chain's CDR3 is CASSLQGEMNTEAFF. The CDR3 DNA reads TGTGCCAGCTCACTACAGGGGGAGATGAACACTGAAGCTTTCTTT.

The J gene is TRBJ2-3, the V gene TRBV9, with 12 bases matching TRBD2. V shed 3 bases and J 2 bases; nucleotides not matched to a gene: 10. The CDR3 spans 18 residues. Germline CDR1 reads SGDLS; CDR2 reads YYNGEE. This CDR3 is CASSGLASGRGYTDTQYF. CDR3 nucleotide sequence: TGTGCCAGCAGCGGTCTGGCTAGCGGGAGGGGTTACACAGATACGCAGTATTTT.

The chain joins TRBV28 to TRBJ1-5, with 9 bases matching TRBD1. V was pared by 6 bases and J by 2 bases, with 14 bases of the junction left unmatched. Germline lookup yields CDR1 MDHEN and CDR2 SYDVKM. The CDR3 loop spans 18 amino acids. The CDR3 nucleotides are TGTGCCAGCAGCCGCCCCCGACAGGGGGGGGGTGGCAATCAGCCCCAGCATTTT. This gives the protein CASSRPRQGGGGNQPQHF.

This clone was detected a few times. The chain employs TRBV10-3 and TRBJ2-7; the match to TRBD1 covers 12 bases. The germline V gene encodes CDR1 ENHRY and CDR2 SYGVKD. After removal of 6 bases from V and 5 bases from J, the junction contained 5 bases not matched to a gene. This CDR3 is built from 14 residues. This chain's CDR3 is CAIRWDRGHDEQYF. The CDR3 nucleotides are TGTGCCATCAGATGGGACAGGGGGCACGACGAGCAGTACTTC.

CDR3 in DNA: TGTGCCAGCAGCTTATATGGACAGGGACGAACTGAAGCTTTCTTT. Translation: CASSLYGQGRTEAFF. The chain has TRBV7-8 and TRBJ1-1, with 8 positions matching TRBD1. From germline, CDR1 is SGHVS and CDR2 FQNEAQ. The CDR3 loop spans 15 amino acids. The J segment lost 5 bases and the V segment lost 2 bases, leaving 7 bases of the junction unmatched.

Here the CDR3 DNA reads TGTGCCAGCAGCCGCCGACACCTTGGGGCTTTCTTT. Translating it yields CASSRRHLGAFF. The chain carries TRBV13 and TRBJ1-1; D uncertain. The CDR3 is 12 residues long. Germline V gene data show CDR1 as PRHDT and CDR2 as FYEKMQ (reference sequence). Trimming pared 5 bases from V and 11 bases from J, leaving 15 bases between.

This sequence joins TRBV5-5 and TRBJ2-1; 10 bases map to TRBD1. The V gene's germline CDR1 is SGHKS and CDR2 YYEKEE (reference sequence). This CDR3 is 15 amino acids long. Germline trimming cut 2 bases from V and 7 bases from J; bases unmatched to any gene: 6. In DNA, the CDR3 is TGTGCCAGCAGCTTCCTGCTGGGACAGGGGAATGAGCAGTTCTTC. Amino acid sequence: CASSFLLGQGNEQFF.

Only a few counts were recorded for this clone. V and J are TRBV5-1 and TRBJ2-5, with TRBD1 as a possible D gene (5 bases). Per germline, CDR1 SGHRS and CDR2 YFSETQ. The CDR3 runs to 13 residues. Trimming left V 1 base short and J 1 base short, with 5 bases between. CDR3 DNA sequence: TGCGCCAGCAGCTTGAGGGGCCAAGAGACCCAGTACTTC. Protein product: CASSLRGQETQYF.